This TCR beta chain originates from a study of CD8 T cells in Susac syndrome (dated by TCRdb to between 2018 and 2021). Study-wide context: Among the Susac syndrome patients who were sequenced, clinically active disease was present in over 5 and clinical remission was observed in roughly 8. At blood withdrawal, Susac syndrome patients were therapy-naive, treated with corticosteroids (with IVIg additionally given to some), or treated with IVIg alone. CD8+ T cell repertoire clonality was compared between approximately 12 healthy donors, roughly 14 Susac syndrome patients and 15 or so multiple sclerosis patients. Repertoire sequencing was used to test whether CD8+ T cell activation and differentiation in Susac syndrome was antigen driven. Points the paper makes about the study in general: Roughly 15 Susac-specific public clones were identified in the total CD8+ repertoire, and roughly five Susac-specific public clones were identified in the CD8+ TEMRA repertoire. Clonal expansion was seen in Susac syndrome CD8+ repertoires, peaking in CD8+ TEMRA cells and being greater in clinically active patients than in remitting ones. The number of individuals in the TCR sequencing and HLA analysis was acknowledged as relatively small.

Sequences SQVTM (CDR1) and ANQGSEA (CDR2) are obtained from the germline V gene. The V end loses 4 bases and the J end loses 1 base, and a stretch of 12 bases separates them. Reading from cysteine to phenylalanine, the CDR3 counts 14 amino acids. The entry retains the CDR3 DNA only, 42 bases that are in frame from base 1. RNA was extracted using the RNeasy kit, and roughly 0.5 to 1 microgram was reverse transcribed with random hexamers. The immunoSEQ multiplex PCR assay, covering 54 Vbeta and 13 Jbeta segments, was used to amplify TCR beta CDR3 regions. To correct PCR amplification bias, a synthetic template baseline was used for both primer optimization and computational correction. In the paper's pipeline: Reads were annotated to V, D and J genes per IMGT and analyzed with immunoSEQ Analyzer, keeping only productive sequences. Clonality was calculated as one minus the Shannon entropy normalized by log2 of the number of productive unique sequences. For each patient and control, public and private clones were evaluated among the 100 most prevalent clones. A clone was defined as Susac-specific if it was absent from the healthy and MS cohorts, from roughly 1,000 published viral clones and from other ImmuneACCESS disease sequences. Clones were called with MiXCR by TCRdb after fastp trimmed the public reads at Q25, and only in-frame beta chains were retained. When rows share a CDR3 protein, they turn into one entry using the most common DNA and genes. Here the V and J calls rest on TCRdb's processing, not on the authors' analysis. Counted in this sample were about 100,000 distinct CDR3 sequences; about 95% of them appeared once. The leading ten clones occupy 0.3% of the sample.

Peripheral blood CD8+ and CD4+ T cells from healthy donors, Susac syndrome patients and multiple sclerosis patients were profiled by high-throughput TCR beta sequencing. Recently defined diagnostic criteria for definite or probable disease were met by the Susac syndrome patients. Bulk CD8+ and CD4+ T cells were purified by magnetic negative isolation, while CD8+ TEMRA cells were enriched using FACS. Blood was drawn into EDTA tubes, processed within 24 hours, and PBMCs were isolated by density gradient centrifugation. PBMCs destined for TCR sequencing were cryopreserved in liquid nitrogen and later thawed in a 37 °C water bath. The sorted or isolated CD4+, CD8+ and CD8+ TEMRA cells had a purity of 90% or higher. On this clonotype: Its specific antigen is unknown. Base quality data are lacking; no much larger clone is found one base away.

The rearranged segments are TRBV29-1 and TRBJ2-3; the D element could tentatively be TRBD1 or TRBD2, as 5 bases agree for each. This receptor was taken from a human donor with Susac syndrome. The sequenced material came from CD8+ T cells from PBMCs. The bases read TGCAGCGTTGGTTTAAGGGGACGCACAGATACGCAGTATTTT. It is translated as CSVGLRGRTDTQYF.